This T cell receptor beta chain was recorded in a study of radiotherapy plus CTLA-4 blockade in lung cancer. The CDR3 is 15 residues long. Trimming removed 5 bases from V and 4 bases from J; junction bases left unmatched: 9. The germline V gene encodes CDR1 SGHTA and CDR2 FQGNSA. Generated by immunoSEQ multiplex PCR, the TCRdb table keeps only in-frame clones and is missing some. The sample consists of just over 35,000 clones, 75% to 90% of them appearing once. The clonotype comes from a human donor with non-small cell lung cancer who had stable disease on radiotherapy plus ipilimumab. The V and J genes are TRBV7-2 and TRBJ2-3; 7 nucleotides match TRBD2. Sequenced material: peripheral blood, taken from a patient treated with radiotherapy plus ipilimumab. CDR3 bases: TGTGCCAGCAGCCGACGTAGCGGGCAGGCAGATACGCAGTATTTT. Encoded protein: CASSRRSGQADTQYF.